This T cell receptor (beta chain) was captured by sequencing in a study of cytomegalovirus exposure and HLA in healthy donors. Primers included in the PCR were 60 Vbeta and 13 Jbeta primers. Produced via immunoSEQ multiplex PCR; TCRdb's table is partial and in-frame only. The sample gives some 99,000 clones, approximately 70% of which show up once; 8.4% is in the top ten. The CDR3 has 15 residues. Unmatched junction bases numbered 2, after V lost 1 base and J lost 3 bases. The germline gives CDR1 MNHEY, CDR2 SVGAGI. Sequencing was performed on PBMCs. This TCR derives from a man aged 35 to 55 in good health and CMV-seronegative. V is TRBV6-5 and J is TRBJ2-5; 10 nucleotides align to TRBD1. The CDR3 spells CASSYYGTGEETQYF. CDR3 nucleotide sequence: TGTGCCAGCAGTTACTACGGGACAGGGGAAGAGACCCAGTACTTC.